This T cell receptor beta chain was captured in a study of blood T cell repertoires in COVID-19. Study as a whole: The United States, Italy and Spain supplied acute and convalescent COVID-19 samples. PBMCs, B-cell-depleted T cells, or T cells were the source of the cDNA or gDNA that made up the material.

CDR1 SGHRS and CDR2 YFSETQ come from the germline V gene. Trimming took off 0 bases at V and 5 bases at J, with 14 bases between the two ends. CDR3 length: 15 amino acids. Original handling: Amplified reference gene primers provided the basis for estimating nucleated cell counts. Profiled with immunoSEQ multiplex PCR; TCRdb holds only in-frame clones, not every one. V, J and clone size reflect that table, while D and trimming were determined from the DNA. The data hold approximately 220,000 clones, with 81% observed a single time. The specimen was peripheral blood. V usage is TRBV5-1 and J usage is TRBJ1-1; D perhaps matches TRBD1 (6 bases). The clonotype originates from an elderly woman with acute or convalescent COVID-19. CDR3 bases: TGCGCCAGCAGCTTGGGCCCTACTAGGGGGACTGAAGCTTTCTTT. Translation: CASSLGPTRGTEAFF.